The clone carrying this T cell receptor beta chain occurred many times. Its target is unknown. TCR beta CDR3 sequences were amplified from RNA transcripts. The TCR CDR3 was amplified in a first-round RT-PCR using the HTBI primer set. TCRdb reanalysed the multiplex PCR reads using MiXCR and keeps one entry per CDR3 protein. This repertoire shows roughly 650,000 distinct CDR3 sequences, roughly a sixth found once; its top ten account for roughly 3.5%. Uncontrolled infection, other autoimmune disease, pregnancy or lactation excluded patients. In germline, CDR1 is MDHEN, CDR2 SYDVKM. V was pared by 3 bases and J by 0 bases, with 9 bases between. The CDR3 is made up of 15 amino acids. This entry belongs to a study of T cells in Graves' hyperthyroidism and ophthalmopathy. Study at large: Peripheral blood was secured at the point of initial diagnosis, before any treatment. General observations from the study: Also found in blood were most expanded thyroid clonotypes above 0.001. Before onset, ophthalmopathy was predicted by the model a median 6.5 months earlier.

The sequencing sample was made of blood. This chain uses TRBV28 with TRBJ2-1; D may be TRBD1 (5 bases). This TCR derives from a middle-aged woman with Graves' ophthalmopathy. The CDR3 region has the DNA TGTGCCAGCAGTTTTAGACAGAGCTCCTACAATGAGCAGTTCTTC. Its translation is CASSFRQSSYNEQFF.